The entry below gives a single T cell receptor beta chain sequence along with its context. Its antigen is not known. Stated time point: cycle 4 day 1 (C4D1), after around six weeks of nivolumab. Each of the patients experienced relapse following autologous stem cell transplantation, and their brentuximab vedotin exposure differed. Trimming removed 4 bases at V and 5 bases at J, with 11 bases between. CDR1 MNHEY and CDR2 SMNVEV come from the germline V gene (reference sequence). The CDR3 has 14 amino acids. The entry originates in a study of PD-1 blockade in classical Hodgkin lymphoma. Study-wide points: With CD4+ cells, TCR diversity rose significantly by C4D1, but not with CD8+ cells. Anyone who began nivolumab under 1 year after ASCT was excluded. Prior therapy or disease activity may underlie the repertoire differences, whose causes remain undefined. At baseline, newly diagnosed patients reportedly showed less TCR diversity than healthy donors.

Here immunoSEQ multiplex PCR was the method, and the copy in TCRdb shows in-frame clones only, minus some. The sample contains under 50,000 clones, roughly 70% of which appear only once. This TCR was sampled from a human donor with classical Hodgkin lymphoma. The rearrangement uses TRBV27 and TRBJ1-4; a weak D match, TRBD1 (5 bases). Sequenced here: peripheral blood mononuclear cells (PBMCs), sampled before the fourth cycle of nivolumab. CDR3 sequence: CASSSHRLNEKLFF. The CDR3 region has the DNA TGTGCCAGCAGTTCACACAGGCTCAATGAAAAACTGTTTTTT.